The 21 T cell receptor beta chains listed next were all sequenced from one sample in a study of PD-1 blockade in classical Hodgkin lymphoma. TCRdb's copy holds only in-frame clones and misses some; the assay was immunoSEQ multiplex PCR. The sample records approximately 20,000 clones, roughly 89% being singletons. Time point: newly diagnosed, previously untreated cHL patient sample. With magnetic negative selection, CD4+ T cells were purified from PBMCs that had been thawed. Sequencing input: CD4+ T cells from blood. These receptors came from a human donor with classical Hodgkin lymphoma.

The chain recombines TRBV5-4 with TRBJ2-7; D is unclear. V was trimmed by 4 bases and J by 3 bases, leaving 17 bases between them. There are 15 residues in the CDR3. Per germline, CDR1 SGHNT and CDR2 YYREEE (reference sequence). In DNA, the CDR3 is TGTGCCAGCAGCACAGACCGGCCGCCGGACTACGAGCAGTACTTC. It translates to CASSTDRPPDYEQYF.

The rearrangement links TRBV2 to TRBJ2-1; the D gene is possibly TRBD2 (5 bases). The V and J ends lost 5 bases and 4 bases respectively, with 12 bases between them. CDR1 is SNHLY, CDR2 FYNNEI, per germline. The CDR3 runs to 14 residues. The CDR3: CASSRTGPYNEQFF. The CDR3 DNA sequence: TGTGCCAGCAGTAGGACTGGGCCTTACAATGAGCAGTTCTTC.

The chain is built from TRBV7-2 and TRBJ2-7; TRBD1 matches 10 bases. The CDR3 covers 18 residues. CDR1 and CDR2 from the germline V gene are SGHTA and FQGNSA. The V gene end was trimmed by 1 base and the J gene end by 4 bases; junction bases not matched to a gene: 13. The DNA of the CDR3 is TGTGCCAGCAGCTTAGTACGGGTTGGGGGACAGGGGATTTACGAGCAGTACTTC. Translation: CASSLVRVGGQGIYEQYF.

CDR3 in DNA: TGTGCCAGCAGCTTAGGGACTAACGCCTACAATGAGCAGTTCTTC. This sequence encodes CASSLGTNAYNEQFF. The chain joins TRBV7-7 to TRBJ2-1; tentative D call: TRBD2 (6 bases). Trimming took 1 base from V and 2 from J, leaving 9 bases between them. CDR3 length: 15 residues. Germline CDR1 SSHAT, CDR2 FNYEAQ (reference sequence). Using reference TRBV7-7 and TRBJ2-1 for the parts outside the CDR3, the full variable domain is GAGVSQSPRYKVTKRGQDVTLRCDPISSHATLYWYQQALGQGPEFLTYFNYEAQPDKSGLPSDRFSAERPEGSISTLTIQRTEQRDSAMYRCASSLGTNAYNEQFFGPGTRLTVL.

This clone was counted a few times. V usage is TRBV5-1 and J usage is TRBJ2-7; 7 bases are shared with TRBD2. CDR1 and CDR2 from the germline V gene are SGHRS and YFSETQ. CDR3 length: 12 amino acids. V gave up 5 bases and J gave up 4 bases; unmatched junction bases: 3. CDR3 protein: CASRREPYEQYF. DNA of the CDR3: TGCGCCAGCAGGCGGGAGCCTTACGAGCAGTACTTC.

This clone was picked up one time. The gene calls are TRBV4-3 and TRBJ1-2; D call uncertain. Germline lookup yields CDR1 LGHNA and CDR2 YSLEER. Trimming took off 3 bases at V and 7 bases at J, with 18 bases between the two ends. The CDR3 spans 15 residues. The CDR3 nucleotides read TGCGCCAGCAGCCATCTCCCGGGAACTCAGAGTGGCTACACCTTC. It encodes CASSHLPGTQSGYTF.

This chain connects TRBV2 to TRBJ1-4, with TRBD1 identical over 9 bases. This CDR3 region has 15 residues. V was clipped by 5 bases and J by 8 bases; unmatched bases: 9. Germline CDR1 reads SNHLY; CDR2 reads FYNNEI. The CDR3 DNA follows: TGTGCCAGCAGTCGCAGCCCGGGACAGGGAGAAAAACTGTTTTTT. Its protein is CASSRSPGQGEKLFF.

V usage is TRBV28 and J usage is TRBJ1-1; 7 bases agree with TRBD1. Trimming at V came to 6 bases and at J to 5 bases, leaving 6 bases not matched to a gene. The CDR3 contains 13 residues. Germline values: CDR1 MDHEN, CDR2 SYDVKM. This CDR3 reads CASRTGRKTEAFF. The CDR3 DNA sequence: TGTGCCAGCAGGACAGGGCGAAAAACTGAAGCTTTCTTT.

J is TRBJ2-2 and V is TRBV7-2; 13 nucleotides align to TRBD2. Germline trimming cut 5 bases from V and 8 bases from J; bases unmatched to any gene: 8. There are 16 residues in the CDR3. Germline CDR1 SGHTA, CDR2 FQGNSA. The CDR3 DNA reads as TGTGCCAGCAGCGCCGGACTAGCGGGAGTCTGGGGGGAGCTGTTTTTT. As protein: CASSAGLAGVWGELFF.

This rearrangement joins TRBV19 to TRBJ1-5; D might be TRBD1 (6 bases). With 4 bases removed from V and 0 bases from J, the gap between germline ends came to 10 bases. This CDR3 spans 15 amino acids. Germline lookup yields CDR1 LNHDA and CDR2 SQIVND (reference sequence). CDR3 nucleotide sequence: TGTGCCAGTAGTAGTCAGGGGTCTAGCAATCAGCCCCAGCATTTT. Residues: CASSSQGSSNQPQHF.

The chain carries TRBV7-9 and TRBJ2-3; 9 nucleotides line up with TRBD1. The CDR3 spans 16 residues. Germline trimming cut 3 bases from V and 3 bases from J; bases unmatched to any gene: 7. Per germline, CDR1 SEHNR and CDR2 FQNEAQ (reference sequence). This CDR3 is CASSFSDRGFTDTQYF. As DNA, the CDR3 is TGTGCCAGCAGCTTCTCGGACAGGGGCTTTACAGATACGCAGTATTTT.

The chain employs TRBV15 and TRBJ1-1; D gene ambiguous. V lost 2 bases to trimming and J lost 1 base, with 5 bases between them. Germline-derived CDR1 and CDR2 are LNHNV and YYDKDF (reference sequence). The CDR3 spans 13 residues. CDR3: CATSRQRNTEAFF. Written as DNA, the CDR3 is TGTGCCACCAGCAGACAGAGGAACACTGAAGCTTTCTTT.

This clone has just a few counts. The genes are TRBV6-6 and TRBJ2-7; D is ambiguous. This CDR3 region has 15 residues. Trimming removed 4 bases from V and 1 base from J, with 14 bases in between. The germline V gene encodes CDR1 MNHNY and CDR2 SVGAGI (reference sequence). DNA for the CDR3: TGTGCCAGCAGTTTTGGAACAACGTATTCCTACGAGCAGTACTTC. Encoded protein: CASSFGTTYSYEQYF.

The V and J genes are TRBV7-9 and TRBJ2-1; the match to TRBD2 covers 8 bases. V gave up 8 bases and J gave up 2 bases; unmatched junction bases: 8. Looked up from germline, CDR1 is SEHNR and CDR2 is FQNEAQ (reference sequence). CDR3 length: 15 residues. The CDR3 reads CASLRSGLAYNEQFF. The CDR3 DNA sequence: TGTGCCAGCTTGCGGTCGGGACTAGCCTACAATGAGCAGTTCTTC.

V and J are TRBV30 and TRBJ2-3, with 11 bases aligning to TRBD2. The trim removed 2 bases at V and 4 bases at J, leaving 8 bases unmatched. The CDR3 extends over 16 amino acids. Germline CDR1 reads GTSNPN; CDR2 reads SVGIG (reference sequence). CDR3 amino acids: CAWSHIASGRSDTQYF. The CDR3 nucleotides are TGTGCCTGGAGTCATATCGCTAGCGGGAGGTCAGATACGCAGTATTTT.

V and J are TRBV5-6 and TRBJ2-5; weak D call: TRBD2 (7 bases). V was shortened by 1 base and J by 5 bases, with 12 bases between the two germline ends. Germline CDR1 and CDR2: SGHDT and YYEEEE. The CDR3 runs to 14 residues. The CDR3 reads CASSLPGGQETQYF. CDR3 DNA sequence: TGTGCCAGCAGCTTGCCCGGGGGGCAGGAGACCCAGTACTTC.

The V gene is TRBV6-1, the J gene TRBJ1-2; D uncertain. V was shortened by 5 bases and J by 1 base, with 8 bases between the two germline ends. The CDR3 sequence is 13 residues long. Germline V gene sequence: CDR1 MNHNS, CDR2 SASEGT. DNA for the CDR3: TGTGCCAGCAGTAGGGTTCGTAACTATGGCTACACCTTC. It codes for CASSRVRNYGYTF.

The genes are TRBV20-1 and TRBJ2-7, with D possibly being TRBD1 (5 bases). The germline V gene encodes CDR1 DFQATT and CDR2 SNEGSKA (reference sequence). This CDR3 comprises 10 residues. Trimming cost V 6 bases and J 8 bases, with 11 bases left between them. CDR3 DNA: TGCAGTGCCAGTTTGGACAAGCAGTACTTC. It encodes CSASLDKQYF.

This chain connects TRBV7-1 to TRBJ1-6, with D possibly TRBD1 on 6 matching bases. TRBV7-1 is recorded as an ORF, its role being uncertain. The ends were cut back, 4 bases at V and 8 bases at J, with 12 bases in the middle. The CDR3 is made up of 14 amino acids. CDR3 protein: CASSLLRGDSPLHF. CDR3 sequence (DNA): TGTGCCAGCAGCTTACTCAGGGGTGATTCACCCCTCCACTTT.

This clone was counted only a few times. The J gene is TRBJ2-7, the V gene TRBV19, with TRBD1 matching 8 bases. Germline assignment: CDR1 LNHDA and CDR2 SQIVND (reference sequence). The V gene end was trimmed by 3 bases and the J gene end by 2 bases; junction bases not matched to a gene: 0. The CDR3 is 13 amino acids. The CDR3 region is CASSMGQAYEQYF. For the CDR3, the DNA is TGTGCCAGTAGTATGGGACAGGCCTACGAGCAGTACTTC.

The chain is built from TRBV6-6 and TRBJ2-1; 9 positions match TRBD1. The trim removed 5 bases at V and 5 bases at J, leaving 10 bases unmatched. This CDR3 comprises 16 residues. Per germline, CDR1 MNHNY and CDR2 SVGAGI (reference sequence). CDR3 coding DNA: TGTGCCAGCAGTCCCGAAAGGACAGGGGCGCACAATGAGCAGTTCTTC. It specifies CASSPERTGAHNEQFF.